The rows below give T cell receptor beta chains drawn from one sample of a study of shared clonotypes between healthy human individuals. Libraries were prepared by immunoSEQ multiplex PCR; TCRdb keeps only in-frame clonotypes and omits some of them. Of about 1.1 million clones detected, around three quarters appear once; the ten largest clones hold more than 0.45%. The specimen was memory CD4+ T cells from PBMCs. The receptors were sampled from a man younger than 35 in good health. Some clones in this sample may be carry-over from other donors' samples. Both conserved end residues are part of each CDR3.

v_call	j_call	cdr3_aa
TRBV7-2	TRBJ2-3	CASSLVSRASGREDTQYF
TRBV5-1	TRBJ1-1	CASSSGRDTEAFF
TRBV6-1	TRBJ1-3	CASSRTGGLNTIYF
TRBV2	TRBJ1-3	CARRGGNTIYF
TRBV2	TRBJ2-7	CATQRDVQGIIQQYF
TRBV7-3	TRBJ2-6	CASSSSLSGANVLTF
TRBV2	TRBJ1-3	CASSDARASGNTIYF
TRBV5-4	TRBJ2-5	CAVSSGTSEVETQYF
TRBV7-6	TRBJ1-3	CASSPGTRGNTIYF
TRBV5-1	TRBJ2-5	CASSLANSGELQETQYF
TRBV7-8	TRBJ2-2	CASSLASGRVNTGELFF
TRBV15	TRBJ2-3	CATSRRLGGRPITDTQYF
TRBV11-2	TRBJ1-1	CASSLDRRGTEAFF
TRBV28	TRBJ1-1	CASSNLAEVQAFF
TRBV18	TRBJ1-3	CASSRDSGNTIYF
TRBV7-9	TRBJ2-3	CASSPGTPSTDTQYF
TRBV9	TRBJ1-3	CASSVDGGGNTIYF
TRBV5-5	TRBJ2-7	CASSVGPDISYYEQYF
TRBV4-2	TRBJ2-7	CASSQATSGRIYEQYF
TRBV18	TRBJ2-1	CASSPQRGRDRTYNEQFF
TRBV30	TRBJ1-2	CAWSVRGTGVYGYTF
TRBV5-1	TRBJ2-1	CASSLAGGTGNEQFF
TRBV5-6	TRBJ1-5	CASSLGRGSDQPQHF
TRBV6-6	TRBJ2-3	CASRPPQTDTQYF
TRBV5-1	TRBJ1-1	CASSLAGTLNTEAFF
TRBV7-8	TRBJ1-1	CASSPRQGPSGTEAFF
TRBV5-1	TRBJ1-1	CASSLAPTMNTEAFF
TRBV11-1	TRBJ2-7	CASRGPGRDEQYF
TRBV7-3	TRBJ2-5	CASSRDRASETQYF
TRBV5-4	TRBJ2-6	CASTPPSGANVLTF
TRBV4-3	TRBJ2-7	CASSQGLAGREQYF
TRBV7-9	TRBJ2-1	CASSFATGMSGEQFF
TRBV5-1	TRBJ2-1	CASSLAGTGAYNEQFF
TRBV6-1	TRBJ1-2	CASYSRLVLYGYTF
TRBV6-1	TRBJ1-3	CASRGTANTGNTIYF
TRBV12-5	TRBJ2-3	CASGLNILGDTQYF
TRBV2	TRBJ2-5	CASSTVAGEQETQYF
TRBV6-6	TRBJ1-2	CAISAATGTENYGYTF
TRBV7-2	TRBJ2-3	CASTLSLDTQYF
TRBV18	TRBJ1-2	CASSSGQGYGYTF
TRBV6-5	TRBJ1-2	CASRRDGGNGYTF
TRBV28	TRBJ1-6	CAGLIPLHF
TRBV2	TRBJ1-5	CASSDQGRSNQPQHF
TRBV6-6	TRBJ2-2	CASSYSPTTNTGELFF
TRBV6-5	TRBJ2-7	CASSFRGKYEQYF
TRBV27	TRBJ1-2	CASSLRRDRDSRGYTF
TRBV18	TRBJ1-3	CASSPVGHSGNTIYF
TRBV5-1	TRBJ2-5	CASTPTIAGGETQYF
TRBV15	TRBJ2-5	CATSIRDRGHIETQYF